Listed below are T cell receptor beta chains from one sample, sequenced in a study of cytomegalovirus exposure and HLA in healthy donors. Profiled with immunoSEQ multiplex PCR; TCRdb holds only in-frame clones, not every one. This table has about 200,000 clones, 76% appearing once. Source material: PBMCs. Every receptor here comes from a man younger than 35 in good health and CMV-seronegative. Both conserved end residues are part of each CDR3. A D gene is named only where the DNA matches it firmly. Only part of the rows carry a size: once, few, many, or a class if the clone is expanded.

TRBJ1-4 TRBV4-1 NA NA CASSQIREGSVSF TGCGCCAGCAGCCAAATAAGGGAGGGGAGCGTCAGTTTT
TRBJ2-2 TRBV30 NA NA CAWTYTGELFF TGTGCCTGGACTTACACCGGGGAGCTGTTTTTT
TRBJ2-5 TRBV4-1 TRBD2 NA CASSQERLADVPLMETQYF TGCGCCAGCAGCCAAGAAAGGCTAGCGGACGTCCCCCTCATGGAGACCCAGTACTTC
TRBJ2-1 TRBV28 TRBD2 NA CASSNPGRDEQFF TGTGCCAGCAGTAACCCGGGGAGGGATGAGCAGTTCTTC
TRBJ2-7 TRBV5-1 TRBD2 NA CASSEWTSGRALSRGEQYF TGCGCCAGCAGCGAATGGACTAGCGGGAGGGCCTTGTCCCGGGGCGAGCAGTACTTC
TRBJ2-2 TRBV7-9 NA NA CASLQEGGAGELFF TGTGCCAGCCTGCAGGAGGGGGGGGCCGGGGAGCTGTTTTTT
TRBJ2-3 TRBV2 NA NA CASSDWRSLTDTQYF TGTGCCAGCAGTGATTGGCGGAGCCTCACAGATACGCAGTATTTT
TRBJ1-2 TRBV28 TRBD1 few CASGTGHGYTF TGTGCCAGCGGGACAGGGCATGGCTACACCTTC
TRBJ2-2 TRBV6-1 NA NA CASSEQGTGELFF TGTGCCAGCAGTGAACAGGGGACCGGGGAGCTGTTTTTT
TRBJ1-4 TRBV5-1 TRBD1 NA CASSRGRGQDEKLFF TGCGCCAGCAGCCGAGGTAGGGGGCAGGATGAAAAACTGTTTTTT
TRBJ1-5 TRBV5-1 TRBD1 NA CASSPTGFSNQPQHF TGCGCCAGCAGCCCGACAGGGTTTAGCAATCAGCCCCAGCATTTT
TRBJ1-3 TRBV2 NA NA CASSPTGSGNTIYF TGTGCCAGCTCCCCGACGGGCTCTGGAAACACCATATATTTT
TRBJ2-7 TRBV6-6 NA NA CASWQDSYEQYF TGTGCCAGCTGGCAGGACTCCTACGAGCAGTACTTC
TRBJ1-5 TRBV28 TRBD1 few CASSVGGREQPQHF TGTGCCAGCAGTGTAGGGGGCCGGGAGCAGCCCCAGCATTTT
TRBJ2-2 TRBV5-4 NA few CASSLDSNLNTGELFF TGTGCCAGCAGCTTGGACTCTAACCTGAACACCGGGGAGCTGTTTTTT
TRBJ1-3 TRBV27 TRBD1 NA CASSLQGAGNTIYF TGTGCCAGCAGTTTACAGGGGGCTGGAAACACCATATATTTT
TRBJ2-1 TRBV11-3 TRBD2 NA CASSQAGVAYNEQFF TGTGCCAGCAGCCAAGCGGGAGTGGCCTACAATGAGCAGTTCTTC
TRBJ1-1 TRBV19 NA NA CASSIVQEAFF TGTGCCAGTAGTATAGTTCAAGAAGCTTTCTTT
TRBJ1-1 TRBV29-1 NA NA CSVEFGPLNTEAFF TGCAGCGTTGAATTTGGGCCACTGAACACTGAAGCTTTCTTT
TRBJ1-5 TRBV4-1 NA NA CASSQDDSYQPQHF TGCGCCAGCAGCCAAGATGACAGCTATCAGCCCCAGCATTTT
TRBJ1-1 TRBV10-3 NA NA CATTQSQGTEAFF TGTGCCACTACCCAAAGCCAGGGTACTGAAGCTTTCTTT
TRBJ1-2 TRBV30 TRBD1 NA CAWSPLDRAREGYTF TGTGCCTGGAGTCCACTGGACAGGGCACGGGAGGGCTACACCTTC
TRBJ1-2 TRBV28 TRBD1 NA CASSSGQGFGGYTF TGTGCCAGCAGTTCGGGACAGGGGTTTGGAGGCTACACCTTC
TRBJ1-1 TRBV7-9 TRBD1 NA CASSATGGISEAFF TGTGCCAGCAGCGCGACAGGGGGCATAAGTGAAGCTTTCTTT
TRBJ2-1 TRBV5-4 NA NA CASSLDSGSYNEQFF TGTGCCAGCAGCTTGGATTCGGGTTCCTACAATGAGCAGTTCTTC
TRBJ1-1 TRBV11-1 NA few CASSLSGEGNTEAFF TGTGCCAGCAGCTTATCGGGGGAGGGAAACACTGAAGCTTTCTTT
TRBJ1-2 TRBV10-3 TRBD1 NA CAISISGGTYGYTF TGTGCCATCAGCATTTCAGGGGGAACCTATGGCTACACCTTC
TRBJ1-2 TRBV13 TRBD1 few CASSLLTGTGEGYTF TGTGCCAGCAGCTTACTTACCGGGACAGGGGAGGGCTACACCTTC
TRBJ2-7 TRBV5-4 TRBD2 NA CASSLAGLAGGEQYF TGTGCCAGCAGCTTGGCGGGACTAGCGGGAGGCGAGCAGTACTTC
TRBJ2-5 TRBV5-5 TRBD2 NA CASSAGLAEQETQYF TGTGCCAGCAGCGCGGGACTAGCGGAACAAGAGACCCAGTACTTC
TRBJ1-1 TRBV7-3 NA NA CASSRQPNTEAFF TGTGCCAGCAGCCGACAGCCGAACACTGAAGCTTTCTTT
TRBJ2-3 TRBV6-1 NA few CASTYSTDTQYF TGTGCCAGCACCTATAGCACAGATACGCAGTATTTT
TRBJ2-7 TRBV28 TRBD1 NA CASGYRGLTYEQYF TGTGCCAGCGGCTACAGGGGCCTTACCTACGAGCAGTACTTC
TRBJ2-7 TRBV9 NA few CASSVQGVSYEQYF TGTGCCAGCAGCGTACAGGGTGTCTCCTACGAGCAGTACTTC
TRBJ2-3 TRBV2 TRBD1 NA CASSERRQGITDTQYF TGTGCCAGCAGTGAAAGGAGACAGGGGATTACAGATACGCAGTATTTT
TRBJ2-5 TRBV10-3 TRBD2 NA CAISPLLAGVEEQYF TGTGCCATCAGCCCCTTACTAGCGGGAGTTGAAGAGCAGTACTTC
TRBJ2-7 TRBV5-1 TRBD2 NA CASSRGAYEQYF TGCGCCAGCAGTCGGGGGGCCTACGAGCAGTACTTC
TRBJ2-1 TRBV10-2 NA NA CASSEPGGSGSSYNEQFF TGCGCCAGCAGTGAACCCGGTGGCTCCGGGAGCTCCTACAATGAGCAGTTCTTC
TRBJ1-2 TRBV14 NA once CASSQDARRNYGYTF TGTGCCAGCAGCCAAGATGCACGCAGGAACTATGGCTACACCTTC
TRBJ2-5 TRBV6-1 TRBD1 NA CASSEWDRLQETQYF TGTGCCAGCAGTGAATGGGACAGGCTCCAAGAGACCCAGTACTTC
TRBJ1-5 TRBV6-1 NA NA CASSLSGLMNQPQHF TGTGCCAGCAGCCTCTCGGGACTTATGAATCAGCCCCAGCATTTT
TRBJ2-2 TRBV7-9 TRBD2 NA CSSSLNTGTRAGELFF TGTTCCAGCAGCCTGAACACCGGGACTAGGGCCGGGGAGCTGTTTTTT
TRBJ2-2 TRBV5-4 NA once CASSLVSRTANTGELFF TGTGCCAGCAGCTTGGTTTCTAGGACAGCGAACACCGGGGAGCTGTTTTTT
TRBJ1-3 TRBV28 TRBD1 NA CASSSSGTGTYGNTIYF TGTGCCAGCAGTTCCTCCGGGACAGGAACGTACGGAAACACCATATATTTT
TRBJ1-2 TRBV6-1 NA NA CASSLGLNYGYTF TGTGCCAGCAGTCTTGGGCTGAACTATGGCTACACCTTC
TRBJ2-4 TRBV5-1 NA NA CASSVGVTLAKNIQYF TGCGCCAGCAGCGTGGGAGTTACTCTAGCCAAAAACATTCAGTACTTC
TRBJ2-4 TRBV4-1 TRBD2 NA CASSQPGGGRTQGKNIQYF TGCGCCAGCAGCCAACCTGGGGGCGGGAGGACCCAGGGCAAAAACATTCAGTACTTC
TRBJ1-1 TRBV2 NA NA CASRRASQGNTEAFF TGTGCCAGCAGGCGGGCCTCACAGGGGAACACTGAAGCTTTCTTT
TRBJ2-6 TRBV27 NA NA CASRPVVFRGGREGANVLTF TGTGCCAGCAGGCCTGTCGTATTTAGAGGGGGGCGGGAGGGGGCCAACGTCCTGACTTTC
TRBJ1-1 TRBV9 TRBD1 few CASSGQGAEAFF TGTGCCAGCTCGGGACAGGGGGCTGAAGCTTTCTTT
TRBJ2-7 TRBV15 TRBD1 NA CATSRQSTGENQQYF TGTGCCACCAGCAGACAATCCACAGGGGAAAACCAGCAGTACTTC
TRBJ1-5 TRBV28 NA NA CASRSQSRSPQHF TGTGCCAGCAGGTCACAGAGCAGGTCGCCCCAGCATTTT
TRBJ1-1 TRBV5-1 NA NA CASSPLGGGRTEAFF TGCGCCAGCAGCCCATTGGGGGGGGGCAGGACTGAAGCTTTCTTT
TRBJ2-7 TRBV28 TRBD1 NA CASTAGTGTYYEQYF TGTGCCAGCACCGCCGGGACAGGGACCTACTACGAGCAGTACTTC
TRBJ1-5 TRBV5-6 TRBD1 NA CASSPRGRGEPQHF TGTGCCAGCAGCCCGAGGGGGCGAGGGGAGCCCCAGCATTTT